This T cell receptor beta chain derives from a study of cytomegalovirus exposure and HLA in healthy donors. General observations from the study: Using the classifier, cytomegalovirus status was reportedly diagnosed with high specificity and sensitivity. In an earlier analysis, most TCR beta V segments were productive about 87% or about 30% of the time.

V gave up 4 bases and J gave up 3 bases, with 15 bases separating them. CDR3 length equals 16 residues. The germline gives CDR1 SGHTA, CDR2 FQGNSA. With respect to this clone: Its antigen is not known.

The study ran its PCR with 60 Vbeta and 13 Jbeta primers. Data came from immunoSEQ multiplex PCR; TCRdb stores just in-frame clones and leaves some out. The table has fewer than 85,000 clones, 60% to 85% seen once. The receptor comes from a man aged 18 to 29 in good health and CMV-seropositive. What was sequenced was PBMCs. This sequence joins TRBV7-2 and TRBJ1-4; D is ambiguous. The CDR3 DNA follows: TGTGCCAGCAGCTACGATCCCTTTAGTGCTAATGAAAAACTGTTTTTT. Residues: CASSYDPFSANEKLFF.